This T cell receptor (beta chain) came from a study of OX40 agonist ivuxolimab in advanced cancers. Libraries were prepared by immunoSEQ multiplex PCR; TCRdb keeps only in-frame clonotypes and omits some of them. The repertoire holds fewer than 130,000 clones, roughly 87% seen once, with 0.25% to 0.3% in the top ten. The sample was CD4+ or CD8+ T cells sorted from blood, taken in a trial of the OX40 agonist ivuxolimab. This receptor was obtained from an adult with an advanced solid tumor such as melanoma, head and neck, liver or kidney cancer.

The CDR3 loop is CSVGRAGGLDEKLFF. The CDR3 DNA sequence: TGCAGCGTGGGGAGGGCCGGTGGCTTAGATGAAAAACTGTTTTTT. The chain carries TRBV29-1 and TRBJ1-4; D gene ambiguous. The germline V gene encodes CDR1 SQVTM and CDR2 ANQGSEA. The CDR3 totals 15 residues. The V and J ends lost 6 bases and 6 bases respectively, with 20 bases between them.